This T cell receptor beta chain was identified in a study of PD-1 blockade in classical Hodgkin lymphoma. General study results and limits: CD4+ TCR diversity rose significantly by C4D1, and CD8+ TCR diversity did not. Baseline TCR diversity was reportedly lower in newly diagnosed patients than in healthy donors. It was reported as lower still in relapsed/refractory patients. The study found complete responders had baseline diversity similar to newly diagnosed patients. The authors have not defined what causes the repertoire differences, possibly disease activity or prior therapy.

CDR1 and CDR2 from the germline V gene are KGHSH and LQKENI. Deletions cut 0 bases from V and 1 base from J, with 7 bases between. CDR3 size: 14 residues. Assay used: immunoSEQ multiplex PCR; TCRdb lists only in-frame clones, some missing. The data show approximately 7,000 clones, about 74% seen once. As regards this clone: Antigen: not known.

As for time point: cycle 4 day 1 (C4D1), after six to seven weeks of nivolumab. Each patient experienced a relapse that followed autologous stem cell transplantation, and brentuximab vedotin exposure varied. Sequenced here: peripheral blood mononuclear cells (PBMCs), sampled before the fourth cycle of nivolumab. The receptor comes from a human donor with classical Hodgkin lymphoma. This chain connects TRBV18 to TRBJ2-7; D remains unclear. For the CDR3, the DNA is TGTGCCAGCTCACCACCATCAGTATCCTACGAGCAGTACTTC. Translating gives CASSPPSVSYEQYF.